What follows are 21 T cell receptor beta chains derived from one specimen sequenced in a study of naive and memory T cell subsets. Whole-study results and caveats: Especially in CD8 cells, naive repertoires contained a few larger clonotypes, possibly CD45RA-re-expressing memory cells.

For these TCRs, the target antigens are not known. The beta constant-region primer was an equimolar mix of two oligonucleotides covering TRBC1 and TRBC2. Ligated cDNA was amplified by four rounds of PCR with nested alpha and beta constant-region primers and SP2. TCRdb reprocessed the UMI-ligation and nested PCR reads with MiXCR, giving one entry per CDR3 protein. Altogether about 150,000 distinct CDR3 sequences are present, 22% being singletons, with the ten largest covering less than 0.13%. What was sequenced was naive CD4+ T cells from blood. The origin of the receptors is a human donor in good health.

The chain combines TRBV20-1 with TRBJ2-3; tentative D call: TRBD1 (5 bases). V lost 0 bases, J lost 2 bases, and 12 bases lay in between. Germline loops: CDR1 DFQATT, CDR2 SNEGSKA (reference sequence). The CDR3 is made up of 15 amino acids. CDR3 protein: CSARDQGRNTDTQYF. The CDR3 nucleotides read TGCAGTGCTAGAGATCAGGGCAGAAACACAGATACGCAGTATTTT.

This clonotype has just a few counts. This CDR3 is CASSYMGGYTDTQYF. CDR3 nucleotides: TGTGCCAGCAGTTACATGGGCGGCTACACAGATACGCAGTATTTT. V usage is TRBV6-5 and J usage is TRBJ2-3; D gene unclear. The CDR3 sequence is 15 residues long. V was pared by 2 bases and J by 2 bases, with 11 bases between. Germline CDR1 is MNHEY and CDR2 is SVGAGI.

This clonotype has only a few counts. The chain couples TRBV6-2 or TRBV6-3 to TRBJ2-7, with 7 positions matching TRBD2. After removal of 6 bases from V and 5 bases from J, the junction contained 7 bases not matched to a gene. Germline values: CDR1 MNHEY, CDR2 SVGEGT. The CDR3 extends over 13 amino acids. This CDR3 reads CASRNGGSHEQYF. The CDR3 DNA is TGTGCCAGCAGGAACGGCGGGAGCCACGAGCAGTACTTC.

This clonotype has a handful of counts. The V gene is TRBV3-1, the J gene TRBJ1-2, with D hard to call. Trimming stripped 2 bases from V and 2 bases from J, with 6 bases between. The CDR3 consists of 13 residues. CDR1 and CDR2 (germline): LGHDT, YNNKEL (reference sequence). The DNA of the CDR3 is TGTGCCAGCAGCCAAAGGGCAAACTATGGCTACACCTTC. Protein: CASSQRANYGYTF.

This clonotype was counted ten times or more. The chain carries TRBV6-5 and TRBJ2-7; 10 bases line up with TRBD2. The V gene's germline CDR1 is MNHEY and CDR2 SVGAGI. The V and J ends lost 2 bases and 4 bases, in that order; junction bases with no gene match: 5. This CDR3 spans 15 amino acids. CDR3 sequence: CASSYGGTSDYEQYF. The CDR3 DNA is TGTGCCAGCAGTTACGGCGGGACTAGCGATTACGAGCAGTACTTC.

This clonotype was seen only a few times. The gene calls are TRBV7-2 and TRBJ1-5; tentative D call: TRBD1 (5 bases). Per the germline V gene, CDR1 is SGHTA and CDR2 is FQGNSA. This CDR3 contains 15 residues. Deletions cut 5 bases from V and 0 bases from J, with 11 bases between. Written as DNA, the CDR3 is TGTGCCAGCAGCCTATCAGGGAATAGCAATCAGCCCCAGCATTTT. Translation: CASSLSGNSNQPQHF.

J is TRBJ1-2 and V is TRBV12-3 or TRBV12-4; D unclear. Trimming removed 1 base from V and 4 bases from J, with 10 bases in between. The CDR3 sequence is 14 residues long. The chain's CDR3 is CASSLVGIFYGYTF. CDR3 bases: TGTGCCAGCAGTTTAGTCGGCATCTTCTATGGCTACACCTTC.

In this sample, this clonotype turned up many times. The J gene is TRBJ1-5, the V gene TRBV12-3 or TRBV12-4; no firm D call. Trimming removed 6 bases from V and 3 bases from J, with 12 bases in between. The CDR3 is 14 amino acids. The CDR3 region has the DNA TGTGCCAGCAGGAGCGACACCTCCAATCAGCCCCAGCATTTT. Amino acids: CASRSDTSNQPQHF.

This clonotype was recorded a few times. The CDR3 reads CASSRDRETQYF. The CDR3 DNA sequence: TGTGCCAGCAGCCGGGACCGGGAGACCCAGTACTTC. The gene calls are TRBV11-2 and TRBJ2-5; perhaps D is TRBD1 or TRBD2 (5 bases each). Between the trimmed V and J ends, which lost 5 bases and 5 bases, there was a span of 9 bases. Germline values: CDR1 SGHAT, CDR2 FQNNGV. The CDR3 runs to 12 residues.

V usage is TRBV20-1 and J usage is TRBJ2-3; no definite D call. This CDR3 contains 18 residues. Germline V gene lookup returns CDR1 DFQATT and CDR2 SNEGSKA (reference sequence). V lost 4 bases to trimming and J lost 2 bases, with 25 bases between them. This CDR3 is CSAKERMTRPENTDTQYF. The CDR3 DNA is TGCAGTGCTAAGGAGCGCATGACCCGCCCTGAGAACACAGATACGCAGTATTTT.

The CDR3 nucleotides are TGTGCCAGCAGCTTATGGCGAGAGACCCAGTACTTC. Amino acid sequence: CASSLWRETQYF. The rearrangement links TRBV7-9 to TRBJ2-5; D unclear. The CDR3 spans 12 residues. Looked up from germline, CDR1 is SEHNR and CDR2 is FQNEAQ (reference sequence). V was trimmed by 2 bases and J by 4 bases, leaving 5 bases between them.

This clonotype showed up just a few times. This sequence joins TRBV20-1 and TRBJ2-3, with D unresolved. Trimming removed 5 bases at V and 3 bases at J, with 9 bases between. The CDR3 is 12 residues long. Germline V gives CDR1 DFQATT, CDR2 SNEGSKA (reference sequence). The CDR3 loop reads CSASYGTDTQYF. The CDR3 DNA reads as TGCAGTGCTTCTTACGGAACAGATACGCAGTATTTT.

This clonotype has a handful of counts. The chain recombines TRBV5-1 with TRBJ2-7, with 7 bases matching TRBD1. This CDR3 region has 13 residues. Germline CDR1 SGHRS, CDR2 YFSETQ. V trimming: 5 bases; J trimming: 4 bases; junction bases outside the gene matches: 6. CDR3 DNA: TGCGCCAGCAGAGAAGACAGGGCTTACGAGCAGTACTTC. It translates to CASREDRAYEQYF. Filled out from reference TRBV5-1 and TRBJ2-7, the complete variable domain reads KAGVTQTPRYLIKTRGQQVTLSCSPISGHRSVSWYQQTPGQGLQFLFEYFSETQRNKGNFPGRFSGRQFSNSRSEMNVSTLELGDSALYLCASREDRAYEQYFGPGTRLTVT.

This clonotype occurred a few times. The CDR3 DNA sequence: TGTGCCAGCAGCGTTCCTACTAGCGGGACCTACAATGAGCAGTTCTTC. It yields the protein CASSVPTSGTYNEQFF. The chain recombines TRBV9 with TRBJ2-1, with TRBD2 identical over 10 bases. CDR1 SGDLS and CDR2 YYNGEE come from the germline V gene. The CDR3 sequence is 16 residues long. J lost 2 bases, V lost 2 bases, and 4 bases had no gene match.

The CDR3 protein is CATTGGVSYEQYF. The DNA of the CDR3 is TGTGCCACCACAGGGGGAGTCTCCTACGAGCAGTACTTC. This sequence joins TRBV6-5 and TRBJ2-7, with 8 bases lining up with TRBD1. The CDR3 consists of 13 residues. Trimming cost V 10 bases and J 0 bases; bases outside gene matches: 5. The germline V gene has CDR1 MNHEY and CDR2 SVGAGI.

This clonotype was recorded a few times. The rearrangement uses TRBV5-5 and TRBJ2-7, with D perhaps matching TRBD2 (5 bases). Germline assignment: CDR1 SGHKS and CDR2 YYEKEE (reference sequence). The CDR3 runs to 18 residues. With 0 bases removed from V and 3 bases from J, the gap between germline ends came to 22 bases. The chain's CDR3 is CASSLARSYREWSYEQYF. CDR3 nucleotides: TGTGCCAGCAGCTTGGCCCGCTCCTACCGGGAATGGAGCTACGAGCAGTACTTC.

This clonotype was seen only a few times. The J gene is TRBJ1-6, the V gene TRBV6-5, with D unresolved. V gave up 5 bases and J gave up 9 bases, with 11 bases separating them. This CDR3 has 13 residues. Germline assignment: CDR1 MNHEY and CDR2 SVGAGI. The CDR3 DNA is TGTGCCAGCAGTACGCTCTCTACTTCACCCCTCCACTTT. Translating gives CASSTLSTSPLHF.

This clonotype showed up many times. In nucleotides, the CDR3 is TGTGCCAGCAGCCGGGACGGACAGCAGCCCCAGCATTTT. Encoded protein: CASSRDGQQPQHF. The chain combines TRBV4-2 with TRBJ1-5, with a weak D call TRBD1 (6 bases). CDR3 length: 13 amino acids. Germline V gene sequence: CDR1 LGHNA, CDR2 YNFKEQ. Trimming removed 4 bases from V and 7 bases from J, with 11 bases in between.

This clonotype showed up just a few times. The chain carries TRBV20-1 and TRBJ1-5; D is uncertain. This CDR3 region has 14 residues. Germline lookup yields CDR1 DFQATT and CDR2 SNEGSKA (reference sequence). Trimming removed 0 bases at V and 4 bases at J, with 10 bases between. This CDR3 is CSARDRMGNQPQHF. In DNA form, the CDR3 reads TGCAGTGCTAGAGATCGGATGGGAAATCAGCCCCAGCATTTT.

CDR3 in amino acids: CASSYPGRMNTEAFF. CDR3 sequence (DNA): TGTGCCAGCAGTTACCCCGGACGGATGAACACTGAAGCTTTCTTT. The chain recombines TRBV28 with TRBJ1-1; D ambiguous. The CDR3 length is 15 residues. Germline CDR1 and CDR2: MDHEN and SYDVKM. V was shortened by 4 bases and J by 0 bases, with 12 bases between the two germline ends.

This chain links TRBV12-3 or TRBV12-4 with TRBJ1-2; D possibly corresponds to TRBD1 (6 bases). V was cut by 4 bases and J by 0 bases, with 9 bases left in between. The CDR3 is 14 residues long. CDR3 DNA sequence: TGTGCCAGCAGTTCCGGGACAACTAACTATGGCTACACCTTC. Translated, it gives CASSSGTTNYGYTF.